These 18 T cell receptor beta chains share one sample of origin, sequenced in a study of T cell responses to AZD1222 COVID-19 vaccine (dated by TCRdb to about 2021). The sample's time point label, in plain terms: baseline before first vaccination. Per the publication, the treatment or condition label means: meningococcal conjugate vaccine given as trial control. The library was prepared using the immunoSEQ multiplex PCR assay. Imported from immuneACCESS, the table was reduced by TCRdb to in-frame sequences with V and J called. These copies leave out some clones; in studies compared against another copy, an unresolved V gene accounts for under half, and the cause of the remainder is not known. Present in this sample are about 60,000 clones, around 85% of which were seen just once. About 20% of the sample comes from the top ten. The material was peripheral blood, obtained on day 0 of MenACWY control vaccination. Receptor source: an adult in good health.

About this clone: Its ends do not fully match the called genes, so a read error is possible. DNA of the CDR3: TGTGCTAGCAGCTTAAGCTTTAGCGGGAGTGGGGAGACCCAGTACTTC. Translating it yields CASSLSFSGSGETQYF. The chain joins TRBV7-7 to TRBJ2-5; 9 bases match TRBD2. This CDR3 region has 16 residues. In germline, CDR1 is SSHAT, CDR2 FNYEAQ (reference sequence).

The V call is TRBV2, the J call TRBJ2-4; TRBD2 is a possible D gene (6 bases). V lost 6 bases to trimming and J lost 2 bases, with 11 bases between them. Germline V lookup: CDR1 SNHLY, CDR2 FYNNEI. This CDR3 contains 14 residues. The CDR3 here is CASRTGETKNIQYF. The CDR3 nucleotides are TGTGCCAGCAGGACGGGGGAGACCAAAAACATTCAGTACTTC.

The chain uses TRBV7-2 and TRBJ2-1, with D hard to call. The V end was cut by 1 base, the J end by 2 bases, with 9 bases between. This CDR3 has 15 residues. CDR1 and CDR2 from the germline V gene are SGHTA and FQGNSA. CDR3 in DNA: TGTGCCAGCAGCTTAGACCGAGGCGCCTACAATGAGCAGTTCTTC. This codes for CASSLDRGAYNEQFF.

The V and J genes are TRBV5-1 and TRBJ1-2, with D possibly being TRBD1 (6 bases). V gave up 4 bases and J gave up 7 bases, with 17 bases separating them. CDR1 SGHRS and CDR2 YFSETQ come from the germline V gene. The CDR3 has 14 amino acids. CDR3 sequence (DNA): TGCGCCAGCAGCCCCACTACAGGGAGGGGTGGCTACACCTTC. This encodes CASSPTTGRGGYTF.

The chain uses TRBV5-1 and TRBJ2-5; D is perhaps TRBD2 (6 bases). Trimming cost V 2 bases and J 5 bases, with 16 bases left between them. The germline V gene encodes CDR1 SGHRS and CDR2 YFSETQ. The CDR3 is 15 residues long. CDR3 amino acids: CASSFSGGMRETQYF. CDR3 nucleotide sequence: TGCGCCAGCAGCTTTTCCGGGGGAATGCGCGAGACCCAGTACTTC.

The chain uses TRBV28 and TRBJ1-1, with unresolved D. Germline CDR1 MDHEN, CDR2 SYDVKM. V shed 7 bases and J shed 0 bases, with 9 bases lying between them. The CDR3 has 13 residues. The CDR3 sequence: CASKASMNTEAFF. DNA for the CDR3: TGTGCCAGCAAGGCAAGCATGAACACTGAAGCTTTCTTT.

The chain recombines TRBV19 with TRBJ2-2; TRBD2 matches 10 bases. V trimming: 6 bases; J trimming: 0 bases; junction bases outside the gene matches: 4. The germline V gene has CDR1 LNHDA and CDR2 SQIVND (reference sequence). This CDR3 comprises 16 residues. The CDR3 region has the DNA TGTGCCAGTAGGAAGCGGGAGGGACCGAACACCGGGGAGCTGTTTTTT. Residues: CASRKREGPNTGELFF.

The CDR3 coding sequence is TGTGCCACCAGCACGAGGCAGGGGGCCAACTATGGCTACACCTTC. Its translation is CATSTRQGANYGYTF. V usage is TRBV15 and J usage is TRBJ1-2; 8 positions match TRBD1. The V gene end was trimmed by 4 bases and the J gene end by 2 bases; junction bases not matched to a gene: 6. The CDR3 is 15 residues long. The germline gives CDR1 LNHNV, CDR2 YYDKDF (reference sequence).

The chain has TRBV4-3 and TRBJ1-3, with 7 bases that match TRBD1. CDR3 length: 16 residues. Germline CDR1 LGHNA, CDR2 YSLEER. The junction had 5 bases not matched to a gene; V was cut back by 3 bases and J by 0 bases. CDR3 in amino acids: CASSQTGTASGNTIYF. The CDR3 DNA follows: TGCGCCAGCAGCCAGACAGGGACTGCCTCTGGAAACACCATATATTTT.

The chain carries TRBV5-3 and TRBJ1-1, with D uncertain. TRBV5-3 is recorded as an ORF, its role being uncertain. Trimming took 0 bases from V and 5 from J, leaving 11 bases between them. The CDR3 is 14 amino acids. Here the CDR3 reads CARSLVRLRTEAFF. As DNA, the CDR3 is TGTGCCAGAAGCTTGGTAAGGCTCCGGACTGAAGCTTTCTTT.

V gene TRBV7-9 combines with J gene TRBJ2-1; D unclear. Trimming removed 2 bases from V and 5 bases from J, with 7 bases in between. The CDR3 has 13 amino acids. Per germline, CDR1 SEHNR and CDR2 FQNEAQ (reference sequence). The CDR3: CASSLSRDNEQFF. The CDR3 DNA reads as TGTGCCAGCAGCTTAAGTCGCGACAATGAGCAGTTCTTC.

The chain employs TRBV21-1 and TRBJ2-1; the D call TRBD2 from the table was never checked on the DNA. TRBV21-1 is an annotated pseudogene. The CDR3 is made up of 19 amino acids. This chain's CDR3 is CASSKKRTSGRKVYNEQFF. CDR3 coding DNA: TGTGCCAGCAGCAAAAAGCGGACTAGCGGGAGGAAAGTCTACAATGAGCAGTTCTTC.

The rearrangement links TRBV14 to TRBJ1-1, with D possibly being TRBD1 (5 bases). CDR3 length equals 18 residues. From germline, CDR1 is SGHDN and CDR2 FVKESK. V shed 3 bases and J shed 0 bases, with 20 bases lying between them. CDR3 coding DNA: TGTGCCAGCAGCCACCGCCCGTTTTCGGGACGGATGAACACTGAAGCTTTCTTT. Residues: CASSHRPFSGRMNTEAFF. Based on the CDR3 plus reference TRBV14 and TRBJ1-1, the full variable domain is EAGVTQFPSHSVIEKGQTVTLRCDPISGHDNLYWYRRVMGKEIKFLLHFVKESKQDESGMPNNRFLAERTGGTYSTLKVQPAELEDSGVYFCASSHRPFSGRMNTEAFFGQGTRLTVV.

This clone was detected only once. CDR3 residues: CASMRDGNYGYTF. The CDR3 region has the DNA TGTGCCAGTATGAGGGACGGTAACTATGGCTACACCTTC. The rearrangement uses TRBV19 and TRBJ1-2; tentatively, D is TRBD1 (5 bases). The CDR3 extends over 13 amino acids. V lost 7 bases to trimming and J lost 1 base, with 10 bases between them. Germline V gene sequence: CDR1 LNHDA, CDR2 SQIVND (reference sequence).

V and J are TRBV27 and TRBJ2-3, with 8 bases aligning to TRBD1. There are 17 residues in the CDR3. CDR1 and CDR2 (germline): MNHEY, SMNVEV (reference sequence). The V segment lost 3 bases and the J segment 1 base; nucleotides outside the gene matches: 9. This CDR3 is CASSFGQGHLGTDTQYF. The CDR3 bases are TGTGCCAGCAGTTTCGGACAGGGCCATCTAGGCACAGATACGCAGTATTTT.

This clone was counted between two and nine times. The V gene is TRBV28, the J gene TRBJ1-5, with D tentatively TRBD1 (6 bases). This CDR3 is 13 amino acids long. The germline V gene has CDR1 MDHEN and CDR2 SYDVKM. The CDR3 nucleotides are TGTGCGAATGGGGGGCTCAGGGATCAGCCCCAGCATTTT. Encoded protein: CANGGLRDQPQHF.

This clone was detected once. This rearrangement joins TRBV4-2 to TRBJ2-7; maybe TRBD1 (7 bases). The CDR3 is 15 residues long. Deletions cut 4 bases from V and 5 bases from J, with 18 bases between. The germline gives CDR1 LGHNA, CDR2 YNFKEQ. The CDR3 DNA reads TGTGCCAGCAGCCCAGGACAGGAGGGTATCGACGAGCAGTACTTC. It yields the protein CASSPGQEGIDEQYF.

The gene calls are TRBV5-1 and TRBJ2-4; tentatively, D is TRBD1 or TRBD2 (5 bases each). With 6 bases removed from V and 6 bases from J, the gap between germline ends came to 13 bases. Per the germline V gene, CDR1 is SGHRS and CDR2 is YFSETQ. This CDR3 has 13 residues. The CDR3 nucleotides read TGCGCCAGCAACACAGGCGGAGGAAACATTCAGTACTTC. Translation gives CASNTGGGNIQYF.